This TCR beta chain was recorded in a study of chemoradiotherapy in HPV16-positive cancers. The study's findings and limits: During treatment, candidate HPV-specific clones and E7-related motifs expanded in tumor.

On this clone itself: The antigen remains unidentified.

Assay used: immunoSEQ multiplex PCR; TCRdb lists only in-frame clones, some missing. The table has approximately 6,000 clones, around 72% seen once. CDR3 size: 14 residues. Trimming stripped 2 bases from V and 2 bases from J, with 10 bases between. CDR1 and CDR2 from the germline V gene are PRHDT and FYEKMQ (reference sequence). This receptor was taken from a human donor with HPV-associated anogenital cancer. This sample was obtained from a patient who underwent chemoradiotherapy. V and J are TRBV13 and TRBJ2-7; tentatively, D is TRBD1 (6 bases). CDR3 sequence: CASSLYDRPYEQYF. CDR3 coding DNA: TGTGCCAGCAGCTTATACGACAGGCCCTACGAGCAGTACTTC.